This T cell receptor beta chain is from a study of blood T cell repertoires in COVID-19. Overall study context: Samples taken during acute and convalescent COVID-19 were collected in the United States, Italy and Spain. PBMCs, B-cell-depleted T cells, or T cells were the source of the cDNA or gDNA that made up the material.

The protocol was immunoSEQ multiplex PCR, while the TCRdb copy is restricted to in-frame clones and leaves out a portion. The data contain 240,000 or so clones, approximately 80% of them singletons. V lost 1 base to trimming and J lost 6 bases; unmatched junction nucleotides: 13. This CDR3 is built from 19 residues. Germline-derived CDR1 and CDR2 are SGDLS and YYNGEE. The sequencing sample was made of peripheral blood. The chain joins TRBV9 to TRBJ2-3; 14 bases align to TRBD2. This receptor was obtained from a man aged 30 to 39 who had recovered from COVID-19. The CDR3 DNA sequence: TGTGCCAGCAGCGTAACTCCCGGGCGACTAGCGGGGGGGTCGGATACGCAGTATTTT. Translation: CASSVTPGRLAGGSDTQYF.